This TCR beta chain was captured by sequencing in a study of blood T cell repertoires in COVID-19. Background on the study: COVID-19 samples from acute and convalescent phases originated in the United States, Italy and Spain. T cells, B-cell-depleted T cells, or PBMCs provided the cDNA or gDNA that served as material.

Original methodology: It was from reference gene primer amplification that nucleated cell counts were estimated. Using immunoSEQ multiplex PCR, the repertoire was profiled, and TCRdb retains in-frame clones only, with some absent. The V and J calls and the clone size are those of that table, but D and trimming were determined from the DNA. Here the sample spans 100,000 to 150,000 clones, over 75% being singletons. V was cut by 5 bases and J by 4 bases, with 14 bases left in between. The CDR3 sequence is 14 residues long. The V gene's germline CDR1 is MNHEY and CDR2 SVGAGI. The source of this sequence is a man in his forties or fifties with active or convalescent COVID-19. The sample taken for sequencing was peripheral blood. The chain combines TRBV6-5 with TRBJ1-1; perhaps TRBD1 as D (5 bases). The CDR3 coding sequence is TGTGCCAGCAGTACGGCAGGGATTGGCACTGAAGCTTTCTTT. This sequence encodes CASSTAGIGTEAFF.